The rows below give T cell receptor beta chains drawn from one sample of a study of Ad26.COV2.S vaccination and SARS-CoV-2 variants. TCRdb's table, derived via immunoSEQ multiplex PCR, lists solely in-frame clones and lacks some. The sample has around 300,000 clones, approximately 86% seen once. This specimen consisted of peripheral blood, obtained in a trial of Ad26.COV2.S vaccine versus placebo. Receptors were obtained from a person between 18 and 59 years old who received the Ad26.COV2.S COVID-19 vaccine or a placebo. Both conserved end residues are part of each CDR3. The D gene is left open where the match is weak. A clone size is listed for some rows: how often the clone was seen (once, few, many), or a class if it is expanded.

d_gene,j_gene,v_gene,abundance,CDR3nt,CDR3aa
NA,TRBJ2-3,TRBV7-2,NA,TGTGCCAGCAGCCAGGGGGGTACAGATACGCAGTATTTT,CASSQGGTDTQYF
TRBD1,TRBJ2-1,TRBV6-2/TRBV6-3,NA,TGTGCCAGCAGTTACGGGACAGGGGGTATCGATGAGCAGTTCTTC,CASSYGTGGIDEQFF
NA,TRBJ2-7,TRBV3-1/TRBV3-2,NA,TGTGCCAGCAGCCAACTAGAGTGGGGGAGCGAGAAGCAGTACTTC,CASSQLEWGSEKQYF
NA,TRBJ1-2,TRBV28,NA,TGTGGGGTCAGCCAGCCCTATGGCTACACCTTC,CGVSQPYGYTF
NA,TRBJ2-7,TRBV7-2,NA,TGTGCCAGCAGCTTCCAGGGTCGCTACGAGCAGTACTTC,CASSFQGRYEQYF
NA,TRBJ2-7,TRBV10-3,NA,TGTGCCATCAGTGAGTCGTTCGGCGGCAGGGCGAATGCCGAGCAGTACTTC,CAISESFGGRANAEQYF
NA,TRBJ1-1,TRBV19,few,TGTGCCAGTATTGGGGAAGTGAACACTGAAGCTTTCTTT,CASIGEVNTEAFF
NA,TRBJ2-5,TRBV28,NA,TGTGCCAGCAGTTCCGCCCGGCGGTGGGGTAAAGAGACCCAGTACTTC,CASSSARRWGKETQYF
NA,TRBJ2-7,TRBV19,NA,TGTGCCAGTAGCCGGACAGTTGACTCCTACGAGCAGTACTTC,CASSRTVDSYEQYF
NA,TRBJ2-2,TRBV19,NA,TGTGCCAGTAAGGCCCTGGTCGCCAGGGAGAGCACCGGGGAGCTGTTTTTT,CASKALVARESTGELFF
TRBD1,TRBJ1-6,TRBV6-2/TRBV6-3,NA,TGTGCCAGCAGCTGGACAGGGACTCGGGGGGGATCACCCCTCCACTTT,CASSWTGTRGGSPLHF
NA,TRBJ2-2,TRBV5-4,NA,TGTGCCAGCAGCTTAGGACAGTTCGGCACCGGGGAGCTGTTTTTT,CASSLGQFGTGELFF
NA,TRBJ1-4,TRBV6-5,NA,TGTGCCAGCAGGAGGGGGGGCACAGCTAATGAAAAACTGTTTTTT,CASRRGGTANEKLFF
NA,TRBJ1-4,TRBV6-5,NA,TGTGCCAGCAGTTACTCGGGCAGGGGTGATGAAAAACTGTTTTTT,CASSYSGRGDEKLFF
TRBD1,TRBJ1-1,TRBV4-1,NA,TGCGCCAGCAGCCAATATCGACAGGGGGCCCCTGAAGCTTTCTTT,CASSQYRQGAPEAFF
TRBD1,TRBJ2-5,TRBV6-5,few,TGTGCCAGCACTCTGTCGGGGGACAGGGGAGAGACCCAGTACTTC,CASTLSGDRGETQYF
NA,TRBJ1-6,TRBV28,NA,TGTGCCAGCAGTTCCTGGGGCAGAGGGTATAATTCACCCCTCCACTTT,CASSSWGRGYNSPLHF
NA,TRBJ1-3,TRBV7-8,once,TGTGCCAGCAGCTTAGGGACGAGCTCTGGAAACACCATATATTTT,CASSLGTSSGNTIYF
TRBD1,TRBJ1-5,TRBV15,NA,TGTGCCACCAGCAGAGATCGAACAGGGGATCAGCCCCAGCATTTT,CATSRDRTGDQPQHF
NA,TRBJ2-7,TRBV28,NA,TGTGCCAGCAGCCGTTCCGGGCCCCCCTACGAGCAGTACTTC,CASSRSGPPYEQYF
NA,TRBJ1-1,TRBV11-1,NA,TGTGCCAGCAGCTTAGTTCCGGGGGCGCGAACTGAAGCTTTCTTT,CASSLVPGARTEAFF
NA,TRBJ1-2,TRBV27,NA,TGTGCCAGCAGTTTAGAGGGGGAGGCTGGCTACACCTTC,CASSLEGEAGYTF
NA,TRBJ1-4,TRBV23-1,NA,TGCGCCAGCAGTCAATGTAGGGAGAAGCCACCCAATGAAAAACTGTTTTTT,CASSQCREKPPNEKLFF
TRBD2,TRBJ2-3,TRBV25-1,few,TGTGCCAGCACCCGGGGGGGTGCAGATACGCAGTATTTT,CASTRGGADTQYF
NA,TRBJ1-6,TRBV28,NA,TGTGCCAGCAGTTTATGGAGGGGTACGGGAAGCGCCTATAATTCACCCCTCCACTTT,CASSLWRGTGSAYNSPLHF
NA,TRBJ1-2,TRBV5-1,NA,TGCGCCAGCAGTTCCGACAGGTATGGCTACACCTTC,CASSSDRYGYTF